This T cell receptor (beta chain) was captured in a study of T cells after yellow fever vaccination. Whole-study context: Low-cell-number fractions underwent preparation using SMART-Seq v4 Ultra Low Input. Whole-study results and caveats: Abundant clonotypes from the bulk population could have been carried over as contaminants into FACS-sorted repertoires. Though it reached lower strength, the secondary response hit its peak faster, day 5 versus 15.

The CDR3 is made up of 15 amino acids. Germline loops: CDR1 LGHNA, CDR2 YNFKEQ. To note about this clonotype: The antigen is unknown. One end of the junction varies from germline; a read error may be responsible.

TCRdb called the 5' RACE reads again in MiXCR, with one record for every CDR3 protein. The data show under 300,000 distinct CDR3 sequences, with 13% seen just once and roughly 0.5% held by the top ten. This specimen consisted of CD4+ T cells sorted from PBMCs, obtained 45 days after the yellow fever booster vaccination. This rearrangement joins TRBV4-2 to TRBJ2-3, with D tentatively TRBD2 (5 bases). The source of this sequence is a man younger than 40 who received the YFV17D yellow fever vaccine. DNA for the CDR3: TGTGCCAGCAGCCAAGATCGGGGTAGCAGAGATACGCAGTATTTT. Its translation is CASSQDRGSRDTQYF.